The 18 T cell receptor beta chains listed next were all sequenced from one sample in a study of molecular identifiers for immune sequencing clone quantification. TCRdb recomputed calls from the PCR reads with MiXCR, one row per CDR3 protein. The data show over 85,000 distinct CDR3 sequences, about 23% seen once. Sequenced material: naive CD8+ T cells from blood, with Jurkat cell RNA spiked in. Subset of the sample: FACS-sorted CD8+CD4-CCR7+CD45RA+ naive T cells. The receptors come from a human donor in good health. Some libraries in this study had Jurkat cell RNA spiked in.

About this clonotype itself: Being one base from a much bigger clone, this may be a read error. The CDR3 does not close with the conserved phenylalanine or tryptophan, likely indicating a read error. The rearrangement uses TRBV7-6 and TRBJ2-3; D is possibly TRBD1 (6 bases). The CDR3 has 16 residues. V lost 6 bases and J 3 bases, leaving 19 bases between the germline ends. Germline assignment: CDR1 SGHVS and CDR2 FNYEAQ. The CDR3 region is CASSYRQARTTDTQYL. The CDR3 bases are TGTGCCAGCAGTTATCGACAGGCACGTACGACAGATACGCAGTATCTT.

The chain uses TRBV7-6 and TRBJ2-1; tentative D call: TRBD1 (6 bases). Germline CDR1 and CDR2: SGHVS and FNYEAQ. This CDR3 is built from 16 residues. The V end was cut by 4 bases, the J end by 4 bases, with 17 bases between. CDR3 sequence: CASSSGRDTPYNEQFF. CDR3 sequence (DNA): TGTGCCAGCAGCTCCGGCCGGGACACCCCATACAATGAGCAGTTCTTC.

To note about this clonotype: A much bigger clone sits one base away, suggesting this may be a read error. The gene calls are TRBV5-1 and TRBJ1-1, with D unclear. The V and J ends lost 3 bases and 4 bases respectively, with 16 bases between them. CDR3 length: 15 residues. The germline CDR1 and CDR2 sequences are SGHRS and YFSETQ. CDR3 DNA sequence: TGCGCCAGCAGCTCCTCAAGGAGTGATGGCACTGAAGCTTTCTTT. Encoded protein: CASSSSRSDGTEAFF.

This sequence joins TRBV6-2 or TRBV6-3 and TRBJ2-7, with D perhaps TRBD2 (5 bases). Germline CDR1 and CDR2: MNHEY and SVGEGT. This CDR3 has 16 amino acids. V was clipped by 0 bases and J by 7 bases, with 19 bases between them. The CDR3 is CASSYSERTSPREQYF. The DNA for the CDR3 is TGTGCCAGCAGTTACTCGGAGAGGACTTCCCCAAGGGAGCAGTACTTC.

This clonotype was seen many times. The chain has TRBV28 and TRBJ2-7; 9 nucleotides line up with TRBD1. This CDR3 contains 14 residues. Germline V gene data show CDR1 as MDHEN and CDR2 as SYDVKM. V lost 4 bases to trimming and J lost 4 bases; unmatched junction nucleotides: 5. The chain's CDR3 is CASSSHRGLYEQYF. CDR3 coding DNA: TGTGCCAGCAGTTCGCACAGGGGGCTTTACGAGCAGTACTTC.

The sample holds many counts of this clonotype. The genes are TRBV4-3 and TRBJ1-1; D is uncertain. Germline V gives CDR1 LGHNA, CDR2 YSLEER. V lost 3 bases and J lost 0, with 11 bases in between. The length of the CDR3 is 15 residues. CDR3 in DNA: TGCGCCAGCAGCCAGCAGACATGGATGAACACTGAAGCTTTCTTT. Translating gives CASSQQTWMNTEAFF.

The chain uses TRBV7-6 and TRBJ2-1, with TRBD2 matching 7 bases. The CDR3 covers 13 residues. From germline, CDR1 is SGHVS and CDR2 FNYEAQ. Losses at the gene ends were 7 bases for V and 8 bases for J; bases not matched to a gene: 8. CDR3 residues: CASTPGRAYEQFF. Here the CDR3 DNA reads TGTGCCAGCACCCCAGGGAGGGCCTATGAGCAGTTCTTC.

This clonotype was seen repeatedly, ten times or more. The rearrangement uses TRBV6-5 and TRBJ2-3; D is perhaps TRBD1 (6 bases). Between the trimmed V and J ends, which lost 0 bases and 4 bases, there was a span of 14 bases. The CDR3 spans 16 residues. Germline V gene sequence: CDR1 MNHEY, CDR2 SVGAGI. Written as DNA, the CDR3 is TGTGCCAGCAGTTACTCGGGGTCGGCAGGGGCAGATACGCAGTATTTT. This encodes CASSYSGSAGADTQYF.

This clonotype was picked up a small number of times. The chain links TRBV4-1 to TRBJ2-7, with D possibly being TRBD2 (6 bases). The CDR3 has 14 residues. Germline values: CDR1 MGHRA, CDR2 YSYEKL. V lost 0 bases and J 6 bases, leaving 12 bases between the germline ends. In nucleotides, the CDR3 is TGCGCCAGCAGCCAAGATTGGTCCGGGGGCGAGCAGTACTTC. Its translation: CASSQDWSGGEQYF.

This clonotype was counted at least ten times. The genes are TRBV7-9 and TRBJ2-3; TRBD2 matches at 11 bases. The germline gives CDR1 SEHNR, CDR2 FQNEAQ (reference sequence). The V segment lost 5 bases and the J segment 6 bases; nucleotides outside the gene matches: 7. The CDR3 is 15 residues long. CDR3 DNA sequence: TGTGCCAGCAGCCGCCTTAGCGGGAGGGTTGATACGCAGTATTTT. This gives the protein CASSRLSGRVDTQYF.

The rearrangement uses TRBV4-3 and TRBJ2-7; D remains ambiguous. Between the trimmed V and J ends, which lost 1 base and 3 bases, there was a span of 13 bases. The CDR3 extends over 15 amino acids. Germline V gene sequence: CDR1 LGHNA, CDR2 YSLEER. The CDR3 loop reads CASSQGIGEGYEQYF. CDR3 coding DNA: TGCGCCAGCAGCCAAGGTATTGGGGAAGGCTACGAGCAGTACTTC.

As concerns this clonotype: One junction end does not reproduce the germline sequence, and a read error may be involved. CDR3 region: CARGRSRYRDQETQCF. In DNA, the CDR3 is TGCGCCCGCGGTCGCTCGCGGTACAGGGACCAAGAGACCCAGTGCTTC. The rearrangement joins TRBV23-1 to TRBJ2-5, with a possible D match to TRBD1 (6 bases). TRBV23-1 is an open reading frame, and its role is uncertain. CDR3 length: 16 residues.

With regard to this clonotype: A single base separates this from a much larger clone, so it may be a read error. The chain carries TRBV12-5 and TRBJ2-3; possibly TRBD2 for D (7 bases). This CDR3 is 16 amino acids long. CDR1 is LGHNT, CDR2 FRNRAP, per germline. The DNA of the CDR3 is TGTGCTAGTGGTTTGGCCGCGGGGGCCCGCACAGATATGCAGTATTTT. Its protein is CASGLAAGARTDMQYF.

This clonotype has at least ten counts. The chain combines TRBV20-1 with TRBJ2-7, with D perhaps matching TRBD1 (5 bases). Germline CDR1 DFQATT, CDR2 SNEGSKA (reference sequence). Trimming stripped 5 bases from V and 4 bases from J, with 15 bases between. The CDR3 covers 13 residues. CDR3 amino acids: CSAYSGLAYEQYF. CDR3 nucleotides: TGCAGTGCTTATTCAGGGTTGGCGTACGAGCAGTACTTC.

The CDR3 is CASSIPSGGSADTQYF. The CDR3 DNA follows: TGTGCCAGTAGTATCCCTAGCGGGGGTTCTGCAGATACGCAGTATTTT. The chain employs TRBV19 and TRBJ2-3; TRBD2 matches 10 bases. V lost 3 bases to trimming and J lost 4 bases; unmatched junction nucleotides: 7. CDR1 and CDR2 from the germline V gene are LNHDA and SQIVND (reference sequence). This CDR3 comprises 16 residues.

Relative to its sample, this clonotype is medium-sized (0.01 to 0.1%). V usage is TRBV13 and J usage is TRBJ2-6; 7 positions agree with TRBD1. V gave up 4 bases and J gave up 2 bases; unmatched junction bases: 5. The CDR3 consists of 16 residues. Germline V gives CDR1 PRHDT, CDR2 FYEKMQ (reference sequence). The CDR3 DNA reads as TGTGCCAGCAGCTCCGGACAGGCTGCTGGGGCCAACGTCCTGACTTTC. Protein product: CASSSGQAAGANVLTF.

There are many counts of this clonotype. V usage is TRBV7-2 and J usage is TRBJ1-1, with D unclear. V was cut by 5 bases and J by 3 bases, with 16 bases left in between. The germline gives CDR1 SGHTA, CDR2 FQGNSA. There are 15 residues in the CDR3. CDR3 sequence reads: CASSPDGVRDTEAFF. CDR3 DNA: TGTGCCAGCAGCCCGGACGGCGTACGCGACACTGAAGCTTTCTTT. The complete variable domain, with remaining parts taken from reference TRBV7-2 and TRBJ1-1, reads GAGVSQSPSNKVTEKGKDVELRCDPISGHTALYWYRQSLGQGLEFLIYFQGNSAPDKSGLPSDRFSAERTGGSVSTLTIQRTQQEDSAVYLCASSPDGVRDTEAFFGQGTRLTVV.

This clonotype was found many times. The CDR3 DNA reads as TGCAGTGCTAGCCGGGACAGGGGGCTTCACGAGCAGTACTTC. Translation: CSASRDRGLHEQYF. This chain links TRBV20-1 with TRBJ2-7; TRBD1 matches 12 bases. V lost 3 bases to trimming and J lost 5 bases; unmatched junction nucleotides: 5. Germline V gene lookup returns CDR1 DFQATT and CDR2 SNEGSKA (reference sequence). The CDR3 loop spans 14 amino acids.